The present entry profiles one TCR beta chain with its context. The germline gives CDR1 MNHEY, CDR2 SMNVEV (reference sequence). This CDR3 spans 15 amino acids. V was clipped by 4 bases and J by 6 bases; unmatched bases: 6. The data derive from a study of blood T cell repertoires in COVID-19. About the research overall: COVID-19 samples, acute and convalescent, were from the United States, Italy and Spain. The cDNA or gDNA used as material had been derived from T cells, B-cell-depleted T cells, or PBMCs.

Per the authors' pipeline: Counts of nucleated cells, estimated from reference gene primer amplification, were obtained. Generated by immunoSEQ multiplex PCR, the TCRdb table keeps only in-frame clones and is missing some. The D gene and trimming were derived from the DNA, and the V and J assignments and clone size from that table. This sample has approximately 88,000 clones, with about 83% found just once. V gene TRBV27 combines with J gene TRBJ1-5; 10 bases agree with TRBD1. Material: peripheral blood. The source of this sequence is a human donor in a cohort sampled during active COVID-19. CDR3 residues: CASSSGTGVVQPQHF. CDR3 in DNA: TGTGCCAGCAGTTCCGGGACAGGGGTTGTTCAGCCCCAGCATTTT.